This TCR beta chain was sequenced during a study of blood T cell dynamics during melanoma immunotherapy. V lost 5 bases and J 12 bases, leaving 16 bases between the germline ends. In germline, CDR1 is SGHVS, CDR2 FNYEAQ. This CDR3 contains 13 residues. Every bulk PBMC sample received the same 350 ng of DNA. Using immunoSEQ multiplex PCR, the repertoire was profiled, and TCRdb retains in-frame clones only, with some absent. The sample yields fewer than 13,000 clones, approximately 87% seen once. Specified time point: week 3, after first cycle of checkpoint inhibitor. Sampling occurred pretreatment (T0) and at week 3 (W3), after cycle one of checkpoint blockade. Disease control meant complete response, partial response or stable disease at 12 weeks. Patients with prior systemic cancer treatment, concomitant immunosuppressants, or other active malignancies were excluded.

The clonotype originates from a human donor with melanoma. The source material was blood, sampled from a patient treated with checkpoint blockade. The chain employs TRBV7-6 and TRBJ1-4; no definite D call. In nucleotides, the CDR3 is TGTGCCAGCAGCCGCGACCCGAATAGTGAACTGTTTTTT. Translating gives CASSRDPNSELFF.